The source of this TCR beta chain is a study of blood T cell repertoires in COVID-19. Turning to the study itself: Samples of COVID-19 (acute and convalescent) were obtained from the United States, Italy and Spain.

Using immunoSEQ multiplex PCR, the repertoire was profiled, and TCRdb retains in-frame clones only, with some absent. The table includes a few hundred thousand clones, approximately 85% detected once. The recovered donors of Cohort 3 showed two negative PCRs, clearance, or symptom resolution. Sequenced material: PBMCs or T cells enriched from blood (not recorded which). The clonotype originates from a woman aged 25 to 39 who had recovered from COVID-19.

For the CDR3, the DNA is TGTGCCAGCAGTTTATCGGGGGGCAGTGGTGGCTACACCTTC. It translates to CASSLSGGSGGYTF. The chain recombines TRBV28 with TRBJ1-2, with D perhaps TRBD1 (6 bases). The V gene's germline CDR1 is MDHEN and CDR2 SYDVKM. The CDR3 is 14 residues long. Trimming pared 1 base from V and 7 bases from J, leaving 13 bases between.